This TCR beta chain comes out of a study of identical twins' blood T cells (dated by TCRdb to 2012 to 2014). With regard to the full study: Around 50 million Illumina reads were obtained across 12 libraries, of which six were alpha-chain libraries and six were beta-chain libraries. TCR alpha and beta chain repertoires of three pairs of monozygous twins were compared using next-generation sequencing to assess genetic influence on repertoire formation. What the work shows at the level of the full study, not this receptor alone: Because the twins were reared together, environmental influences could not be excluded as an explanation for twin similarity. The study stated that the proposed role of the TCRalpha J segment in MHC recognition during thymic selection needs to be validated by independent studies. The number of shared CDR3 clonotypes between two donors was mainly determined by the product of their cloneset sizes, and twins did not clearly deviate from this trend. Among the most abundant TCRbeta clonotypes, every donor shared more CDR3 sequences with her own twin than with unrelated donors. V gene usage, even among non-selected out-of-frame TCRbeta clonotypes, was reported to be markedly more similar within twin pairs than between unrelated donors.

The donors were six healthy women who made up three monozygous twin pairs. All three twin pairs had been raised together and were thought likely to have encountered the same vaccines and infectious agents. TCR cDNA libraries were prepared from RNA that was isolated from peripheral blood mononuclear cells. From a lookup of the germline V gene (reference sequence), CDR1 and CDR2 are SGHNT and YYREEE. Ends trimmed: V by 5 bases, J by 0 bases; bases unmatched to a gene: 14. Counted from cysteine to phenylalanine, this CDR3 has 18 amino acids. Only the CDR3 region is kept as DNA, spanning 54 bases read in frame from base 1. This clonotype was seen a few times. The antigen it binds to is not known. Base qualities are missing; no much larger clone stands one base away. Libraries were prepared through 5' RACE. TCRdb names Illumina Genome Analyzer IIx as the instrument used. The RNA-based TCR cDNA libraries were made using a previously described protocol that was modified in several ways. To prevent cross-contamination, sample-specific barcodes were introduced on both ends of each TCR cDNA library during cDNA synthesis and amplification. On the authors' methods: Each library contained about 2.2 to 4 million CDR3-containing reads, and somewhere between about 90,000 and nearly 550,000 clonotypes were identified for each individual. Reads with improper barcode index combinations were discarded, and clonesets were then built for each library with the MiTCR software. While assembling CDR3 clonotypes, MiTCR filtered or rescued low-quality reads and corrected PCR and sequencing errors. Artificial out-of-frame clonotypes were mapped to in-frame sequences, with one indel allowed in the CDR3, and then removed. To measure how similar V and J gene usage was between donors, Jensen-Shannon divergence was divided by mean entropy. TCRdb reworked the public reads: Q25 trimming with fastp, MiXCR clone assembly, productive beta chains retained. Rows merge per CDR3 protein into single entries with the most common DNA and genes. TCRdb's processing, not the authors' own work, is the source of the V and J calls. The sample table contains around 380,000 distinct CDR3 sequences; only one count was recorded for about 28% of them. The ten largest account for around 5.6% of the sample.

The TCR was taken from a woman aged 18-49 years in good health. Sequences were obtained from PBMCs. The chain is made from TRBV5-4 and TRBJ2-7, with TRBD1 matching 10 junction bases. CDR3 loop: CASSVLGTGEQYSYEQYF. In nucleotide form, the sequence is TGTGCCAGCAGTGTTCTTGGGACAGGGGAACAATACTCCTACGAGCAGTACTTC.